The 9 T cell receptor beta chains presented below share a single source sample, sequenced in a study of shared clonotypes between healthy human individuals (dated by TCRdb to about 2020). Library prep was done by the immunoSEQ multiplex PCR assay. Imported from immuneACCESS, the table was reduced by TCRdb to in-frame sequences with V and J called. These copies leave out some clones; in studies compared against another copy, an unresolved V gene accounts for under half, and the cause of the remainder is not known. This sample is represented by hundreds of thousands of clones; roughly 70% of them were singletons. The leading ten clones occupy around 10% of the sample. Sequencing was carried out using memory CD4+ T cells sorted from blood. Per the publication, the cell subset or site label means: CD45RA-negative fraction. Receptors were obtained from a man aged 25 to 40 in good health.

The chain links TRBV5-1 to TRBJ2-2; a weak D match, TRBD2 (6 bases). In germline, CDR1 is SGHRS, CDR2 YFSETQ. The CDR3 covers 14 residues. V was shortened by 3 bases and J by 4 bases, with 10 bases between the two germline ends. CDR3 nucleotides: TGCGCCAGCAGCTCGGGACTGACCACCGGGGAGCTGTTTTTT. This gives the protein CASSSGLTTGELFF.

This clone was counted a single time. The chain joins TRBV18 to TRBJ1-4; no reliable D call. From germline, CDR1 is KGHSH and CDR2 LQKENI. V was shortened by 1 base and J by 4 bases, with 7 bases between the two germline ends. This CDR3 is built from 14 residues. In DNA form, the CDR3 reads TGTGCCAGCTCACCACAGAATTTTAATGAAAAACTGTTTTTT. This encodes CASSPQNFNEKLFF.

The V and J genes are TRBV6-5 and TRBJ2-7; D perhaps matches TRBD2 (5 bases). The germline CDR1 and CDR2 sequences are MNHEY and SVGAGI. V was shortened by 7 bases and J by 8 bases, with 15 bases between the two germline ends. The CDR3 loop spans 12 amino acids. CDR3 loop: CASTNGGFQQYF. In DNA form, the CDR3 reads TGTGCCAGCACCAACGGAGGATTCCAGCAGTACTTC.

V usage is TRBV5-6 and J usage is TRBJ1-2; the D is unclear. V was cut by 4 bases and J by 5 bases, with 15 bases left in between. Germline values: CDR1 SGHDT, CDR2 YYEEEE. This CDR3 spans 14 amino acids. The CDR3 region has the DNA TGTGCCAGCAGCCCGAAGTTGGCGGCATATGGCTACACCTTC. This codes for CASSPKLAAYGYTF.

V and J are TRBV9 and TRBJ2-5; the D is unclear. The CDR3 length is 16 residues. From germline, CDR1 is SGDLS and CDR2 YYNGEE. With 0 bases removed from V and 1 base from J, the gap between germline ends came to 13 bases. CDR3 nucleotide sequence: TGTGCCAGCAGCGTAGCGGGCGGCGAGTTCCAAGAGACCCAGTACTTC. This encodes CASSVAGGEFQETQYF.

The chain's CDR3 is CARSPRRDRANEKLFF. The CDR3 DNA reads as TGTGCCAGAAGCCCCCGGCGGGACAGAGCTAATGAAAAACTGTTTTTT. J is TRBJ1-4 and V is TRBV5-3; TRBD1 matches 7 bases. TRBV5-3 is labeled an ORF, and its function is uncertain. The V gene end was trimmed by 4 bases and the J gene end by 3 bases; junction bases not matched to a gene: 9. The CDR3 is 16 residues long.

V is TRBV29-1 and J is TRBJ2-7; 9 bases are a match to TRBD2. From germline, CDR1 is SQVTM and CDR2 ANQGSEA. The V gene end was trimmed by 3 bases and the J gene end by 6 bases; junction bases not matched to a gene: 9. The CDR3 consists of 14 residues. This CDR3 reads CSVDTGTSFSEQYF. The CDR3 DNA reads TGCAGCGTTGATACCGGGACTAGCTTCTCCGAGCAGTACTTC.

CDR3: CASSQTSGTGDTQYF. CDR3 in DNA: TGTGCCAGTAGTCAGACTAGCGGGACTGGAGATACGCAGTATTTT. This chain links TRBV19 with TRBJ2-3; 11 bases map to TRBD2. Unmatched junction bases numbered 6, after V lost 5 bases and J lost 5 bases. This CDR3 spans 15 amino acids. Germline assignment: CDR1 LNHDA and CDR2 SQIVND (reference sequence).

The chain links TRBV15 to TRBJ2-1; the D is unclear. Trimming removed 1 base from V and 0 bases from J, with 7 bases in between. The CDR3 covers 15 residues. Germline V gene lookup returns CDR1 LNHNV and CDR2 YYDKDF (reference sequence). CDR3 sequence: CATSRGLSSYNEQFF. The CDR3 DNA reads TGTGCCACCAGCAGAGGGTTAAGCTCCTACAATGAGCAGTTCTTC.